The 17 T cell receptor beta chains below come from one sample, sequenced in a study of CD8 T cells in Susac syndrome. An amount of RNA that ranged from roughly 0.5 to 1 ug was reverse transcribed with random hexamers. MiXCR, applied by TCRdb to the immunoSEQ multiplex PCR reads, yields one record per CDR3 protein. The table records fewer than 250,000 distinct CDR3 sequences, around 93% of them present only once. The sample was CD4+ T cells from PBMCs. The receptors originated from a human donor in good health.

The V call is TRBV29-1, the J call TRBJ2-3; the D is unclear. V was pared by 6 bases and J by 4 bases, with 11 bases between. This CDR3 region has 12 residues. CDR1 is SQVTM, CDR2 ANQGSEA, per germline. CDR3 DNA sequence: TGCAGCGTCGACATATTGGCAGATACGCAGTATTTT. Protein: CSVDILADTQYF.

The CDR3 protein is CASSVEQTTWTGELFF. The DNA for the CDR3 is TGTGCCAGCAGCGTAGAACAGACCACTTGGACCGGGGAGCTGTTTTTT. V and J are TRBV9 and TRBJ2-2; no reliable D call. The CDR3 has 16 amino acids. V lost 0 bases, J lost 5 bases, and 14 bases lay in between. Germline V gives CDR1 SGDLS, CDR2 YYNGEE. The whole variable domain, filled in from reference TRBV9 and TRBJ2-2, reads DSGVTQTPKHLITATGQRVTLRCSPRSGDLSVYWYQQSLDQGLQFLIQYYNGEERAKGNILERFSAQQFPDLHSELNLSSLELGDSALYFCASSVEQTTWTGELFFGEGSRLTVL.

The chain has TRBV11-2 and TRBJ2-3; tentative D call: TRBD2 (5 bases). The germline V and J ends were trimmed by 3 bases and 0 bases, with 10 bases remaining between them. CDR1 is SGHAT and CDR2 is FQNNGV in the germline V gene. The CDR3 has 15 residues. This chain's CDR3 is CASSFPGSSTDTQYF. CDR3 bases: TGTGCCAGCAGCTTCCCGGGAAGCAGCACAGATACGCAGTATTTT.

The DNA of the CDR3 is TGTGCCAGCAGGTCCGGGGGGACGGCTTTCTTT. Its translation: CASRSGGTAFF. The genes are TRBV7-2 and TRBJ1-1, with D maybe TRBD1 (5 bases). Trimming cost V 6 bases and J 11 bases, with 13 bases left between them. The length of the CDR3 is 11 residues. Per germline, CDR1 SGHTA and CDR2 FQGNSA. Full variable domain (rest looked up from reference TRBV7-2 and TRBJ1-1): GAGVSQSPSNKVTEKGKDVELRCDPISGHTALYWYRQSLGQGLEFLIYFQGNSAPDKSGLPSDRFSAERTGGSVSTLTIQRTQQEDSAVYLCASRSGGTAFFGQGTRLTVV.

A word on this clonotype: Sequence at one end of the junction differs from germline and may be a read error. The chain couples TRBV7-2 to TRBJ1-1; 7 bases fit TRBD1. The CDR3 is 16 residues long. The germline V gene has CDR1 SGHTA and CDR2 FQGNSA. Here the CDR3 reads CASNLPETGLATEAFF. The DNA for the CDR3 is TGTGCCAGCAACTTACCGGAGACAGGGTTGGCCACTGAAGCTTTCTTT. The variable domain in full, completed from reference TRBV7-2 and TRBJ1-1, reads GAGVSQSPSNKVTEKGKDVELRCDPISGHTALYWYRQSLGQGLEFLIYFQGNSAPDKSGLPSDRFSAERTGGSVSTLTIQRTQQEDSAVYLCASNLPETGLATEAFFGQGTRLTVV.

This chain uses TRBV10-3 with TRBJ1-5, with 8 bases matching TRBD1. Germline V gene lookup returns CDR1 ENHRY and CDR2 SYGVKD. This CDR3 is 14 amino acids long. V dropped 6 bases and J dropped 2; count of bases not matched to a gene: 3. The CDR3 protein is CAISSQGGNQPQHF. For the CDR3, the DNA is TGTGCCATCAGCTCACAGGGGGGCAATCAGCCCCAGCATTTT.

V usage is TRBV4-1 and J usage is TRBJ2-5; D is tentatively TRBD1 or TRBD2 (5 bases each). Germline CDR1 and CDR2: MGHRA and YSYEKL. V lost 4 bases to trimming and J lost 1 base, with 16 bases between them. The length of the CDR3 is 16 residues. The CDR3 DNA follows: TGCGCCAGCAGCCTAACGGGACCCTCCTTCCAAGAGACCCAGTACTTC. Protein: CASSLTGPSFQETQYF.

The chain's CDR3 is CTLRGGSYEQYF. DNA for the CDR3: TGCACCCTTAGAGGGGGATCCTACGAGCAGTACTTC. The V call is TRBV29-1, the J call TRBJ2-7, with D possibly TRBD1 on 6 matching bases. The length of the CDR3 is 12 residues. Germline CDR1 is SQVTM and CDR2 is ANQGSEA.

This chain uses TRBV6-5 with TRBJ2-1; possible D gene TRBD2, 5 bases. In germline, CDR1 is MNHEY, CDR2 SVGAGI. The CDR3 contains 17 residues. V was shortened by 0 bases and J by 3 bases, with 15 bases between the two germline ends. CDR3 in DNA: TGTGCCAGCAGTTACTCCGGCTTTAAGGGAGTCTACAATGAGCAGTTCTTC. Protein: CASSYSGFKGVYNEQFF.

J is TRBJ2-5 and V is TRBV15; tentatively, D is TRBD1 or TRBD2 (5 bases each). The length of the CDR3 is 13 residues. V was clipped by 5 bases and J by 4 bases, with 11 bases between them. Germline CDR1 and CDR2: LNHNV and YYDKDF (reference sequence). As DNA, the CDR3 is TGTGCCACCAGCGGGGGACCACGAGAGACCCAGTACTTC. Translating it yields CATSGGPRETQYF.

The genes are TRBV5-8 and TRBJ2-6; 14 nucleotides line up with TRBD2. The trim removed 4 bases at V and 2 bases at J, leaving 8 bases unmatched. This CDR3 has 19 residues. CDR1 is SGHTS, CDR2 YDEGEE, per germline. CDR3 DNA: TGTGCCAGCAGCCCTGGACTAGCGGGGGGCATACCTGGGGCCAACGTCCTGACTTTC. This translates into CASSPGLAGGIPGANVLTF. Variable domain in full (rest from reference TRBV5-8 and TRBJ2-6): EAGVTQSPTHLIKTRGQQATLRCSPISGHTSVYWYQQALGLGLQFLLWYDEGEERNRGNFPPRFSGRQFPNYSSELNVNALELEDSALYLCASSPGLAGGIPGANVLTFGAGSRLTVL.

This clonotype was detected only once. The chain couples TRBV28 to TRBJ2-2; 7 bases match TRBD2. CDR3 length: 15 amino acids. Germline V CDR1 and CDR2: MDHEN, SYDVKM. V dropped 5 bases and J dropped 1; count of bases not matched to a gene: 4. The CDR3 region is CASSPQRGNTGELFF. The CDR3 DNA follows: TGTGCCAGCAGTCCCCAGCGGGGGAACACCGGGGAGCTGTTTTTT.

The V call is TRBV6-1, the J call TRBJ1-1; D unclear. The CDR3 extends over 13 amino acids. V lost 6 bases to trimming and J lost 4 bases, with 12 bases between them. Germline CDR1 MNHNS, CDR2 SASEGT. The CDR3 sequence is CASSSLTGTEAFF. CDR3 coding DNA: TGTGCCAGCAGCAGCCTGACGGGCACTGAAGCTTTCTTT.

J is TRBJ1-4 and V is TRBV18; D is perhaps TRBD1 (6 bases). V was pared by 3 bases and J by 4 bases, with 15 bases between. CDR3 length: 16 amino acids. Germline CDR1 and CDR2: KGHSH and LQKENI. CDR3 DNA sequence: TGTGCCAGCTCACCTACTCCGGGGGCCCTTAATGAAAAACTGTTTTTT. Protein: CASSPTPGALNEKLFF.

In its sample, this clonotype was seen a few times. This chain uses TRBV7-9 with TRBJ1-5; TRBD1 might be the D (6 bases). Germline CDR1 is SEHNR and CDR2 is FQNEAQ (reference sequence). The CDR3 length is 13 residues. Trimming removed 1 base at V and 5 bases at J, with 6 bases between. CDR3 bases: TGTGCCAGCAGCTTAGGGGGGCATCAGCCCCAGCATTTT. It codes for CASSLGGHQPQHF. The whole variable domain, filled in from reference TRBV7-9 and TRBJ1-5, reads DTGVSQNPRHKITKRGQNVTFRCDPISEHNRLYWYRQTLGQGPEFLTYFQNEAQLEKSRLLSDRFSAERPKGSFSTLEIQRTEQGDSAMYLCASSLGGHQPQHFGDGTRLSIL.

The chain couples TRBV10-3 to TRBJ2-5; TRBD2 matches at 13 bases. The V segment lost 4 bases and the J segment 4 bases; nucleotides outside the gene matches: 6. CDR1 is ENHRY and CDR2 is SYGVKD in the germline V gene. This CDR3 is built from 16 residues. This CDR3 is CAISGTSGGWGETQYF. The CDR3 DNA reads TGTGCCATCAGTGGGACTAGCGGGGGTTGGGGAGAGACCCAGTACTTC.

In its sample, this clonotype was seen once. J is TRBJ2-3 and V is TRBV24-1; D not certain. The CDR3 is 15 residues long. V gave up 3 bases and J gave up 2 bases, with 11 bases separating them. The V gene's germline CDR1 is KGHDR and CDR2 SFDVKD. The CDR3 nucleotides are TGTGCCACCAGTGATGGCGGCCCCTACACAGATACGCAGTATTTT. Amino acid sequence: CATSDGGPYTDTQYF.